These 18 T cell receptor beta chains were sequenced from one sample in a study of OX40 agonist ivuxolimab in advanced cancers. The table came from immunoSEQ multiplex PCR; TCRdb's copy has only in-frame clones and leaves some out. Counted here are around 77,000 clones, 80% to 95% occurring once; the ten biggest clones make up 5.5% to 6%. The specimen comprised CD4+ or CD8+ T cells sorted from blood, sampled in a trial of the OX40 agonist ivuxolimab. The receptors come from an adult with an advanced solid tumor such as melanoma, head and neck, liver or kidney cancer.

This chain uses TRBV9 with TRBJ2-1; 7 bases map to TRBD2. V gave up 0 bases and J gave up 8 bases; unmatched junction bases: 8. The CDR3 length is 15 residues. Germline CDR1 and CDR2: SGDLS and YYNGEE. DNA of the CDR3: TGTGCCAGCAGCGTAGTGAGCGGGACTCCTGATGAGCAGTTCTTC. Encoded protein: CASSVVSGTPDEQFF.

The gene calls are TRBV7-9 and TRBJ1-5; D is perhaps TRBD1 (6 bases). The CDR3 runs 16 residues. Trimming left V 5 bases short and J 6 bases short, with 20 bases between. Germline loops: CDR1 SEHNR, CDR2 FQNEAQ (reference sequence). The DNA for the CDR3 is TGTGCCAGCAGCCCTGGAAAGGGGGAGGGGGTTCAGCCCCAGCATTTT. Amino acids: CASSPGKGEGVQPQHF.

This sequence joins TRBV27 and TRBJ2-6; tentatively, D is TRBD1 (6 bases). V lost 0 bases, J lost 0 bases, and 15 bases lay in between. Germline V gene sequence: CDR1 MNHEY, CDR2 SMNVEV (reference sequence). The length of the CDR3 is 19 residues. The CDR3 loop reads CASSLSEAGDVSGANVLTF. CDR3 nucleotides: TGTGCCAGCAGTTTATCGGAGGCAGGGGACGTCTCTGGGGCCAACGTCCTGACTTTC.

The rearrangement joins TRBV6-1 to TRBJ2-7, with unresolved D. In germline, CDR1 is MNHNS, CDR2 SASEGT. The germline V and J ends were trimmed by 6 bases and 2 bases, with 17 bases remaining between them. CDR3 length: 15 amino acids. This CDR3 is CASRHPSARAYEQYF. The CDR3 DNA follows: TGTGCCAGCAGACACCCGTCCGCCCGGGCCTACGAGCAGTACTTC.

The chain couples TRBV7-8 to TRBJ1-4; D not resolved. This CDR3 has 15 residues. Per the germline V gene, CDR1 is SGHVS and CDR2 is FQNEAQ. V was trimmed by 0 bases and J by 0 bases, leaving 5 bases between them. CDR3 nucleotide sequence: TGTGCCAGCAGCTTAGCACCCTCAACTAATGAAAAACTGTTTTTT. It is translated as CASSLAPSTNEKLFF.

The chain uses TRBV7-9 and TRBJ2-1, with D maybe TRBD2 (6 bases). V was trimmed by 1 base and J by 6 bases, leaving 13 bases between them. The CDR3 has 15 amino acids. The germline V gene has CDR1 SEHNR and CDR2 FQNEAQ (reference sequence). CDR3: CASSLDGRRGNEQFF. CDR3 coding DNA: TGTGCCAGCAGCTTAGACGGGCGGAGGGGCAATGAGCAGTTCTTC.

The rearrangement uses TRBV30 and TRBJ2-1; D is ambiguous. Germline CDR1 GTSNPN, CDR2 SVGIG (reference sequence). This CDR3 comprises 14 residues. Trimming cost V 7 bases and J 0 bases, with 13 bases left between them. CDR3 loop: CALVVVSSYNEQFF. The CDR3 nucleotides read TGTGCCTTGGTAGTTGTTAGCTCCTACAATGAGCAGTTCTTC.

The chain links TRBV4-3 to TRBJ2-5, with 10 positions matching TRBD1. This CDR3 has 17 amino acids. CDR1 is LGHNA and CDR2 is YSLEER in the germline V gene. With V trimmed by 0 bases and J by 2 bases, 6 bases remained unmatched. In nucleotides, the CDR3 is TGCGCCAGCAGCCAAGAAATAGGGACAGGGGCGCAAGAGACCCAGTACTTC. Amino acid sequence: CASSQEIGTGAQETQYF.

The genes are TRBV6-4 and TRBJ1-5, with 7 bases identical to TRBD1. After removal of 5 bases from V and 2 bases from J, the junction contained 6 bases not matched to a gene. This CDR3 comprises 15 residues. CDR1 MRHNA and CDR2 SNTAGT come from the germline V gene. Written as DNA, the CDR3 is TGTGCCAGCAGTCGAGGGGGCGCCGGCAATCAGCCCCAGCATTTT. It specifies CASSRGGAGNQPQHF.

The chain employs TRBV11-2 and TRBJ2-7, with D hard to call. V was pared by 3 bases and J by 2 bases, with 8 bases between. CDR1 is SGHAT, CDR2 FQNNGV, per germline. CDR3 length: 13 amino acids. DNA of the CDR3: TGTGCCAGCAGCTTGGCTGAGGCCTACGAGCAGTACTTC. Protein product: CASSLAEAYEQYF.

This rearrangement joins TRBV15 to TRBJ2-1, with unresolved D. The V gene lost 6 bases and the J gene lost 10 bases, with 22 bases spanning the gap. Germline assignment: CDR1 LNHNV and CDR2 YYDKDF (reference sequence). The CDR3 is 15 residues long. The CDR3 sequence is CATSIMSVGLGEQFF. The CDR3 DNA follows: TGTGCCACCAGTATTATGTCTGTCGGTTTGGGCGAGCAGTTCTTC.

The chain is built from TRBV6-5 and TRBJ1-2; tentatively, D is TRBD1 (5 bases). Germline lookup yields CDR1 MNHEY and CDR2 SVGAGI. CDR3 length equals 12 residues. The germline V and J ends were trimmed by 7 bases and 4 bases, with 10 bases remaining between them. CDR3 loop: CASTLTGYGYTF. CDR3 nucleotides: TGTGCCAGCACCCTTACAGGCTATGGCTACACCTTC.

The V call is TRBV11-2, the J call TRBJ1-3; D not certain. Trimming cost V 4 bases and J 4 bases, with 14 bases left between them. This CDR3 region has 15 residues. Per germline, CDR1 SGHAT and CDR2 FQNNGV. The CDR3 spells CASSYGGSSGNTIYF. The CDR3 DNA follows: TGTGCCAGCAGCTACGGAGGATCTTCAGGAAACACCATATATTTT. The entire variable domain, with the rest obtained from reference TRBV11-2 and TRBJ1-3, is as follows: EAGVAQSPRYKIIEKRQSVAFWCNPISGHATLYWYQQILGQGPKLLIQFQNNGVVDDSQLPKDRFSAERLKGVDSTLKIQPAKLEDSAVYLCASSYGGSSGNTIYFGEGSWLTVV.

This chain connects TRBV11-3 to TRBJ1-1; a weak D match, TRBD1 (5 bases). This CDR3 comprises 15 residues. Germline CDR1 and CDR2: SGHNT and YENEEA. V dropped 5 bases and J dropped 5 bases, with 18 bases sitting between them. The CDR3 here is CASSARGGVRTEAFF. The CDR3 nucleotides are TGTGCCAGCAGCGCAAGGGGCGGGGTACGGACTGAAGCTTTCTTT.

The chain is built from TRBV6-5 and TRBJ1-4; maybe TRBD1 (6 bases). Germline CDR1 is MNHEY and CDR2 is SVGAGI. Trimming took 0 bases from V and 8 from J, leaving 13 bases between them. The CDR3 is 15 amino acids. The CDR3 coding sequence is TGTGCCAGCAGTTACTCGTTCCAGGGGAAAGAAAAACTGTTTTTT. This gives the protein CASSYSFQGKEKLFF.

The chain recombines TRBV6-5 with TRBJ2-5, with 13 bases aligning to TRBD2. The V segment lost 4 bases and the J segment 2 bases; nucleotides outside the gene matches: 1. The CDR3 is 15 residues long. Germline V gene sequence: CDR1 MNHEY, CDR2 SVGAGI. The CDR3 spells CASSLLAGGQETQYF. The CDR3 nucleotides read TGTGCCAGCAGTTTACTAGCGGGGGGGCAAGAGACCCAGTACTTC.

CDR3 DNA: TGTGCCAGCAGCTTAAGAGGCGGAAGTTACACCGGGGAGCTGTTTTTT. Protein: CASSLRGGSYTGELFF. V and J are TRBV7-3 and TRBJ2-2; D unclear. This CDR3 contains 16 residues. Germline V gives CDR1 SGHTA, CDR2 FQGTGA. V lost 1 base and J lost 3, with 12 bases in between.

The gene calls are TRBV11-2 and TRBJ2-1, with TRBD1 as a possible D gene (5 bases). This CDR3 is built from 14 residues. The germline V and J ends were trimmed by 4 bases and 4 bases, with 11 bases remaining between them. The germline CDR1 and CDR2 sequences are SGHAT and FQNNGV. The chain's CDR3 is CASSSQTAYNEQFF. CDR3 sequence (DNA): TGTGCCAGCAGCTCACAGACAGCGTACAATGAGCAGTTCTTC.